Listed here are 24 T cell receptor beta chains from one sample, sequenced in a study of graft-versus-host responses after intestinal transplantation. Co-plated with approximately 200,000 CFSE-labeled responder cells were approximately 200,000 irradiated, violet-dye-labeled stimulator cells. Method: immunoSEQ multiplex PCR; TCRdb's copy keeps in-frame clones and lacks some. This repertoire shows about 2,200 clones, 35% to 40% found once; its top ten account for around a third. This specimen was alloreactive CD8+ T cells from a mixed lymphocyte reaction culture, taken before transplantation. The subset was: CFSE-low proliferating T cells sorted from approximately 6-day pre-transplant mixed lymphocyte reaction (GvH or HvG direction). All receptors come from a human patient who was an organ donor for intestinal transplantation.

This chain joins TRBV5-1 and TRBJ1-1; D gene uncertain. Deletions cut 1 base from V and 1 base from J, with 5 bases between. The CDR3 length is 13 residues. Germline CDR1 and CDR2: SGHRS and YFSETQ. The CDR3, as DNA: TGCGCCAGCAGCTTGAAGGGGAACACTGAAGCTTTCTTT. It encodes CASSLKGNTEAFF.

The chain links TRBV7-6 to TRBJ2-6, with TRBD1 as a possible D gene (5 bases). In germline, CDR1 is SGHVS, CDR2 FNYEAQ. The CDR3 length is 19 residues. The V and J ends lost 1 base and 0 bases respectively, with 16 bases between them. The DNA of the CDR3 is TGTGCCAGCAGCTTAGGGCAGGGTGACTTCGGCTCTGGGGCCAACGTCCTGACTTTC. This translates into CASSLGQGDFGSGANVLTF.

The CDR3 is CASSQVLTGQTNYGYTF. CDR3 in DNA: TGCGCCAGCAGCCAAGTACTGACGGGACAGACGAACTATGGCTACACCTTC. This chain connects TRBV4-1 to TRBJ1-2, with 7 positions matching TRBD1. Germline loops: CDR1 MGHRA, CDR2 YSYEKL. The ends lost 1 base at V and 2 bases at J; junction bases unmatched: 10. The CDR3 is 17 amino acids.

By sample fraction, this clone is large. The rearrangement links TRBV5-1 to TRBJ2-7; TRBD2 aligns across 9 bases. V shed 3 bases and J 2 bases; nucleotides not matched to a gene: 3. CDR3 length equals 14 residues. Looked up from germline, CDR1 is SGHRS and CDR2 is YFSETQ. Here the CDR3 reads CASSSSGGPYEQYF. DNA for the CDR3: TGCGCCAGCAGCTCCAGCGGGGGGCCCTACGAGCAGTACTTC.

This clone was found a few times. The rearrangement uses TRBV6-5 and TRBJ2-7, with D possibly TRBD1 on 5 matching bases. The CDR3 loop spans 12 amino acids. Germline-derived CDR1 and CDR2 are MNHEY and SVGAGI. The V end lost 5 bases, the J end lost 6 bases, and 11 bases lay between the germline ends. The CDR3 here is CASSPSGSEQYF. Written as DNA, the CDR3 is TGTGCCAGCAGTCCCTCAGGGTCCGAGCAGTACTTC.

The rearrangement joins TRBV7-9 to TRBJ2-1; the D is unclear. The V gene lost 4 bases and the J gene lost 3 bases, with 13 bases spanning the gap. The CDR3 is 15 amino acids. The germline V gene has CDR1 SEHNR and CDR2 FQNEAQ (reference sequence). The CDR3 DNA sequence: TGTGCCAGCAGCTCCCCGAAATTTAACTACAATGAGCAGTTCTTC. It specifies CASSSPKFNYNEQFF.

V gene TRBV5-6 combines with J gene TRBJ1-2; 11 nucleotides match TRBD1. The CDR3 runs to 12 residues. Per germline, CDR1 SGHDT and CDR2 YYEEEE. With V trimmed by 3 bases and J by 8 bases, 0 bases remained unmatched. Written as DNA, the CDR3 is TGTGCCAGCAGCTGGACAGGGGGCGGCTACACCTTC. This encodes CASSWTGGGYTF.

This clone was found a few times. The chain combines TRBV11-3 with TRBJ1-2; possibly TRBD1 for D (5 bases). The CDR3 is 13 residues long. CDR1 SGHNT and CDR2 YENEEA come from the germline V gene. V was shortened by 5 bases and J by 6 bases, with 13 bases between the two germline ends. The CDR3 DNA follows: TGTGCCAGCAGCCCCCAGGGCGGGGATGGCTACACCTTC. Translation gives CASSPQGGDGYTF.

Turning to this clone: The sample carries other DNA sequences with the same CDR3. The chain joins TRBV27 to TRBJ2-7; perhaps TRBD1 as D (5 bases). This CDR3 is built from 13 residues. The V end lost 3 bases, the J end lost 0 bases, and 6 bases lay between the germline ends. Germline V gene sequence: CDR1 MNHEY, CDR2 SMNVEV (reference sequence). Here the CDR3 DNA reads TGTGCCAGCAGTTTGGGGCACTCCTACGAGCAGTACTTC. It is translated as CASSLGHSYEQYF.

This clone was detected a few times. The chain is built from TRBV2 and TRBJ2-7, with D uncertain. Trimming took 3 bases from V and 5 from J, leaving 14 bases between them. Germline CDR1 and CDR2: SNHLY and FYNNEI. The CDR3 runs to 14 residues. CDR3 DNA sequence: TGTGCCAGCAGTGACGGTTGGGGTCTCAACGAGCAGTACTTC. This gives the protein CASSDGWGLNEQYF. Variable domain in full (rest from reference TRBV2 and TRBJ2-7): EPEVTQTPSHQVTQMGQEVILRCVPISNHLYFYWYRQILGQKVEFLVSFYNNEISEKSEIFDDQFSVERPDGSNFTLKIRSTKLEDSAMYFCASSDGWGLNEQYFGPGTRLTVT.

Only a few counts were recorded for this clone. V is TRBV6-5 and J is TRBJ2-7; 9 nucleotides match TRBD1. CDR1 and CDR2 from the germline V gene are MNHEY and SVGAGI. CDR3 size: 12 residues. V was pared by 5 bases and J by 6 bases, with 2 bases of the junction left unmatched. The CDR3 reads CASSTTGGEQYF. The CDR3 region has the DNA TGTGCCAGCAGTACGACAGGGGGCGAGCAGTACTTC.

As DNA, the CDR3 is TGTGCCAGCAGCCCACTGGGGGGGGCTTTCAATGAGCAGTTCTTC. This translates into CASSPLGGAFNEQFF. The rearrangement joins TRBV7-9 to TRBJ2-1; D may be TRBD2 (7 bases). Germline loops: CDR1 SEHNR, CDR2 FQNEAQ (reference sequence). The CDR3 extends over 15 amino acids. Between the trimmed V and J ends, which lost 5 bases and 6 bases, there was a span of 17 bases.

A note on this clone: At one end, the junction sequence differs from germline, possibly due to a read error. Within the sample, other DNA sequences also encode this same CDR3. The genes are TRBV27 and TRBJ1-2, with D possibly TRBD1 on 5 matching bases. There are 14 residues in the CDR3. CDR1 is MNHEY and CDR2 is SMNVEV in the germline V gene (reference sequence). CDR3 DNA: TGTGCCAGCAGTTTAGCCCAGGGCGCCTATGGCTATACCTTC. Translating it yields CASSLAQGAYGYTF.

The chain recombines TRBV4-1 with TRBJ1-2; D is ambiguous. The germline gives CDR1 MGHRA, CDR2 YSYEKL. The CDR3 runs to 13 residues. Trimming left V 1 base short and J 7 bases short, with 10 bases between. In DNA, the CDR3 is TGCGCCAGCAGCCAAGCCGTCTTTTTTGGCTACACCTTC. It is translated as CASSQAVFFGYTF.

The chain joins TRBV5-1 to TRBJ2-2; weak D call: TRBD1 (6 bases). This CDR3 is built from 15 residues. Germline CDR1 SGHRS, CDR2 YFSETQ. V was clipped by 2 bases and J by 6 bases, with 14 bases between them. As DNA, the CDR3 is TGCGCCAGCAGCTTACAGGGCTTGGTGGCCGGGGAGCTGTTTTTT. It specifies CASSLQGLVAGELFF.

This clone has just one count. The chain couples TRBV7-7 to TRBJ1-2, with D hard to call. Germline V gives CDR1 SSHAT, CDR2 FNYEAQ (reference sequence). The V gene lost 5 bases and the J gene lost 4 bases, with 23 bases spanning the gap. The CDR3 extends over 17 amino acids. The CDR3 coding sequence is TGTGCCAGCAGCGAAGCGTGTGAGTGCCGAAAGACCTATGGCTACACCTTC. This sequence encodes CASSEACECRKTYGYTF.

This rearrangement joins TRBV28 to TRBJ1-5, with a possible D match to TRBD1 (5 bases). The CDR3 covers 14 residues. CDR1 is MDHEN, CDR2 SYDVKM, per germline. The V end lost 4 bases, the J end lost 0 bases, and 7 bases lay between the germline ends. The CDR3, as DNA: TGTGCCAGCAGTTCCAGGGATAGCAATCAGCCCCAGCATTTT. Protein product: CASSSRDSNQPQHF.

The J gene is TRBJ2-3, the V gene TRBV6-5; D is ambiguous. Germline V gene sequence: CDR1 MNHEY, CDR2 SVGAGI. The length of the CDR3 is 12 residues. The V and J ends lost 6 bases and 6 bases respectively, with 10 bases between them. This CDR3 reads CASSPVGDTQYF. The DNA for the CDR3 is TGTGCCAGCAGCCCAGTCGGGGATACGCAGTATTTT.

The rearrangement links TRBV7-2 to TRBJ2-1; no reliable D call. Trimming removed 1 base at V and 6 bases at J, with 7 bases between. In germline, CDR1 is SGHTA, CDR2 FQGNSA. The CDR3 contains 13 residues. Written as DNA, the CDR3 is TGTGCCAGCAGCTTAGGATTGGCCAATGAGCAGTTCTTC. It translates to CASSLGLANEQFF.

The chain carries TRBV2 and TRBJ2-7; D call uncertain. Germline loops: CDR1 SNHLY, CDR2 FYNNEI. The CDR3 is 18 residues long. Trimming removed 1 base from V and 5 bases from J, with 24 bases in between. The CDR3 loop is CASSEGFVSSLRPHEQYF. DNA for the CDR3: TGTGCCAGCAGTGAAGGTTTTGTCTCCTCCTTGAGGCCCCACGAGCAGTACTTC.

This clone was counted between two and nine times. V gene TRBV2 combines with J gene TRBJ1-2, with D tentatively TRBD1 (5 bases). The CDR3 extends over 10 amino acids. Trimming removed 5 bases at V and 8 bases at J, with 6 bases between. CDR1 SNHLY and CDR2 FYNNEI come from the germline V gene. CDR3 amino acids: CASSQGGYTF. The CDR3 bases are TGTGCCAGCAGTCAGGGAGGCTACACCTTC.

The chain joins TRBV7-3 to TRBJ2-1; D not resolved. Germline V lookup: CDR1 SGHTA, CDR2 FQGTGA. The CDR3 is made up of 15 amino acids. With 2 bases removed from V and 0 bases from J, the gap between germline ends came to 8 bases. CDR3 protein: CASSLVLSSYNEQFF. CDR3 nucleotide sequence: TGTGCCAGCAGCTTAGTCCTCAGCTCCTACAATGAGCAGTTCTTC.

The table lists this clone with a few counts. The chain is built from TRBV5-4 and TRBJ2-7; D call uncertain. Trimming stripped 4 bases from V and 2 bases from J, with 19 bases between. Germline V gives CDR1 SGHNT, CDR2 YYREEE (reference sequence). The CDR3 has 16 residues. CDR3: CASSPLVGTTAYEQYF. In DNA form, the CDR3 reads TGTGCCAGCAGCCCCCTTGTTGGTACGACCGCCTACGAGCAGTACTTC. Full variable domain (rest looked up from reference TRBV5-4 and TRBJ2-7): ETGVTQSPTHLIKTRGQQVTLRCSSQSGHNTVSWYQQALGQGPQFIFQYYREEENGRGNFPPRFSGLQFPNYSSELNVNALELDDSALYLCASSPLVGTTAYEQYFGPGTRLTVT.

The chain carries TRBV7-7 and TRBJ2-5; 9 bases map to TRBD1. Germline loops: CDR1 SSHAT, CDR2 FNYEAQ (reference sequence). The CDR3 covers 15 residues. With V trimmed by 5 bases and J by 5 bases, 9 bases remained unmatched. DNA for the CDR3: TGTGCCAGCAGCCCAGGAGCCGGGACAGGGGAGACCCAGTACTTC. This gives the protein CASSPGAGTGETQYF.